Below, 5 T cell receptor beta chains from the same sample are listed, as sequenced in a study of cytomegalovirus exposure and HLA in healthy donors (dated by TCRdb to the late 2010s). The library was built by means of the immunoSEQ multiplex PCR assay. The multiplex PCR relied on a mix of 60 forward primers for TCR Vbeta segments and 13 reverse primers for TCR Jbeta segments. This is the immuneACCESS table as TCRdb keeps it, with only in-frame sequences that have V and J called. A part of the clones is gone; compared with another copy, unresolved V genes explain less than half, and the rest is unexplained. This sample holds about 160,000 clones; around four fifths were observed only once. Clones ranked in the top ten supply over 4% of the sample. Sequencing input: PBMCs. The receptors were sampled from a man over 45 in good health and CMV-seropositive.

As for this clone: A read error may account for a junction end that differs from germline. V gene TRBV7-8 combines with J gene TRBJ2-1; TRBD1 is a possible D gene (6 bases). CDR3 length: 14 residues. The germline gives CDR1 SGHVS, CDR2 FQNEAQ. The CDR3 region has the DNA TGTGCCAGCAGCTTAAGAAGGGACAAACCCCTACGGCTCTTC. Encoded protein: CASSLRRDKPLRLF.

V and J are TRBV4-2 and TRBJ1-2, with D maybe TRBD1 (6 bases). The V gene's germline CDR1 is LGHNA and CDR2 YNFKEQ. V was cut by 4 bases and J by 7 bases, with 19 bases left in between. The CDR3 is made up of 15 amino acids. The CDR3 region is CASSRNREKVSGYTF. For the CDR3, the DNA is TGTGCCAGCAGCCGTAACAGGGAGAAGGTGTCTGGCTACACCTTC.

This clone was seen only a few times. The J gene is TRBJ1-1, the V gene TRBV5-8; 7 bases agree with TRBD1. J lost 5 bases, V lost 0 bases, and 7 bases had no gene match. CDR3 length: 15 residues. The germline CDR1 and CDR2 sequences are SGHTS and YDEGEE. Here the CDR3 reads CASSLVLGQKTEAFF. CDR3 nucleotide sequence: TGTGCCAGCAGCTTGGTTCTGGGACAGAAGACTGAAGCTTTCTTT.

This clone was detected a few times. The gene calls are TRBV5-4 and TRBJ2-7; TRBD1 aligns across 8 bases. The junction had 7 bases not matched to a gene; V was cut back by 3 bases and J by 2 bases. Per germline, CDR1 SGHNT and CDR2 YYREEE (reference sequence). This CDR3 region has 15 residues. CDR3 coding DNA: TGTGCCAGCAGCTCACCAGGGGACAGGACCTACGAGCAGTACTTC. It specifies CASSSPGDRTYEQYF.

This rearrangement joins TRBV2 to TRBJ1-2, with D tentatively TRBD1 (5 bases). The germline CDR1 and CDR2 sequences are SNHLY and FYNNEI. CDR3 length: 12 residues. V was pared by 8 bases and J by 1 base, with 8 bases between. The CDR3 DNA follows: TGTGCCAGCTCCAGGGATAACTATGGCTACACCTTC. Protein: CASSRDNYGYTF.